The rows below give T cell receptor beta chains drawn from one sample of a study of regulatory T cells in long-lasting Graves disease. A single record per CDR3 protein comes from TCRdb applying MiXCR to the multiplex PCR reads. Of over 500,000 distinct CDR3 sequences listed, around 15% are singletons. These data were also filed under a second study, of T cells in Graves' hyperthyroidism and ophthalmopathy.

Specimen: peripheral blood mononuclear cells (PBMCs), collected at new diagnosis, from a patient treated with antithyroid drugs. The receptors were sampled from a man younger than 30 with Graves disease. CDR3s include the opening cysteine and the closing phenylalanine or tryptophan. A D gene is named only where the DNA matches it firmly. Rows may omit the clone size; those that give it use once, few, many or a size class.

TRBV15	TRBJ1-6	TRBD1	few	TGTGCCACCAGGCAGGGGGGAAATTCACCCCTCCACTTT	CATRQGGNSPLHF
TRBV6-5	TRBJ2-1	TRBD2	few	TGTGCCAGCAGTTACTCAGGGCTAGCGGGAGGGCCACGGGAGCAGTTCTTC	CASSYSGLAGGPREQFF
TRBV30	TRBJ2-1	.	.	TGTGCCGCCTACCCGAGGGGTACGGTCTACAATGAGCAGTTCTTC	CAAYPRGTVYNEQFF
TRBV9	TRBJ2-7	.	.	TGTGCCAGCAGCGCTACCGGGACCGCAAAGGAGCAGTACTTC	CASSATGTAKEQYF
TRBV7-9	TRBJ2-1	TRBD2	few	TGTGCCAGCAGCTTGACTAGCGGGGGTAGCTCCTACAATGAGCAGTTCTTC	CASSLTSGGSSYNEQFF
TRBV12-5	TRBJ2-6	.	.	TGTGCTAGTGTCCGGAAGGGCGGGTTAGGGGCCAACGTCCTGACTTTC	CASVRKGGLGANVLTF
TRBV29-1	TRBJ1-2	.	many	TGCAGCGTTGAGGGCCTAGCTAACTATGGCTACACCTTC	CSVEGLANYGYTF
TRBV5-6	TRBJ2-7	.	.	TGTGCCAGCAGCATTGGACAGCTGGGCGAGCAGTACTTC	CASSIGQLGEQYF
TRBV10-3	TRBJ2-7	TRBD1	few	TGTGCCGTCAGTGAGTCAGGACAGGGGGCGGATGAGCAGTACTTC	CAVSESGQGADEQYF
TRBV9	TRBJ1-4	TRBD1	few	TGTGCCAGCAGCCCCCGACAGGGTTTCGGAACTAATGAAAAACTGTTTTTT	CASSPRQGFGTNEKLFF
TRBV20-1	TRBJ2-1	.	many	TGCAGTGCTAGAGAGGACCTCGCCTATTACAATGAGCAGTTCTTC	CSAREDLAYYNEQFF
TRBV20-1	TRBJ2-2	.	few	TGCAGTGCTAGGGACGGGCACGGGGAGCTGTTTTTT	CSARDGHGELFF
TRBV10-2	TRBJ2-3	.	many	TGCGCCAGCAGTGAACAGGGAGGCACAGATACGCAGTATTTT	CASSEQGGTDTQYF
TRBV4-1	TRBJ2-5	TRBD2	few	TGCGCCAGCAGCCAAGTTGTAGCGGGAGGAACAACGGAGACCCAGTACTTC	CASSQVVAGGTTETQYF
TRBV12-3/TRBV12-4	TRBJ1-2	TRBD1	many	TGTGCCAGCAAGAAGACAGGGACCTATGGCTACACCTTC	CASKKTGTYGYTF
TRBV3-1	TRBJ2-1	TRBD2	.	TGTGCCAGCAGCCAAGAGCTTGCTAGCGGGAGAGAGGTCAATGAGCAGTTCTTC	CASSQELASGREVNEQFF
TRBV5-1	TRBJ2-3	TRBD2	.	TGCGCCAGCAGCTTGGCAGGATTCCTAGCGGATCCGCAGTATTTT	CASSLAGFLADPQYF
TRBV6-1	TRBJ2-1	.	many	TGTGCCAGCAGGGCGGGGGCGGGAGTGGGCTACAATGAGCAGTTCTTC	CASRAGAGVGYNEQFF
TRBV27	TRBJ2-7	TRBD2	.	TGTGCCAGCAGCCCGCGGGGGGTCTACGAGCAGTACTTC	CASSPRGVYEQYF
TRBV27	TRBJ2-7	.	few	TGTGCCAGCACTTCCCTGGAGGACGAGCAGTACTTC	CASTSLEDEQYF
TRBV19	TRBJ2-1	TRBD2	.	TGTGCCAGTAGTATAGGGATAGCGGGGCTCAATGAGCAGTTCTTC	CASSIGIAGLNEQFF
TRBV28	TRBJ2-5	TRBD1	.	TGTGCCAGCAGTCCAACAGGGGGCGGTGAGATCCAGTACTTC	CASSPTGGGEIQYF
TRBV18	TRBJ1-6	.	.	TGTGCCAGCTCACCCGGGACATTGGGATCACCCCTCCACTTT	CASSPGTLGSPLHF
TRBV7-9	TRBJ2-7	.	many	TGTGCCAGCAGCCCCCCCGGAACAGGGGACTTGTTCGAGCAGTACTTC	CASSPPGTGDLFEQYF
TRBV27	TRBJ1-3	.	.	TGTGCCAGCAGTTTCGGGGTCCGGGACACCATATATTTT	CASSFGVRDTIYF
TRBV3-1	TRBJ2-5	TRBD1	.	TGTGCCAGCAGCCGCAGGACAGGGGGCTTAGAGACCCAGTACTTC	CASSRRTGGLETQYF
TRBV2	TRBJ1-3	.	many	TGTGCCAGCACCGCGGGGATGGGCTCTGGAAACACCATATATTTT	CASTAGMGSGNTIYF
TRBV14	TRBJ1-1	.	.	TGTGCCAGCAGCCAAGTCGGGGGCATGAACACTGAAGCTTTCTTT	CASSQVGGMNTEAFF
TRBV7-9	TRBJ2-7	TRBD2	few	TGTGCCAGCAATGATAGGGAGGGCTCCTACGAGCAGTACTTC	CASNDREGSYEQYF
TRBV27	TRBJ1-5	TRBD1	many	TGTGCCAGCAGTCCCGACAGGGGAAGCGGCAATCAGCCCCAGCATTTT	CASSPDRGSGNQPQHF
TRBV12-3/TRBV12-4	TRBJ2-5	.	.	TGTGCCAGCAGCTCCCTCACGGCCCAGTACTTC	CASSSLTAQYF
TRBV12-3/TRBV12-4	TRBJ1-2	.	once	TGTGCCAGCAGTCCTCGGGGGTGGGGGGGGGTTGACGGCTACACCTTC	CASSPRGWGGVDGYTF
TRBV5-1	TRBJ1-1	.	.	TGCGCCAGCAGCTTGCTATCTTTGGGTGGGACTGAAGCTTTCTTT	CASSLLSLGGTEAFF
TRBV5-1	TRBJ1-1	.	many	TGCGCCAGCAGCTGGGGGGACCGAATGAACACTGAAGCTTTCTTT	CASSWGDRMNTEAFF
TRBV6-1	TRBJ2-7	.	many	TGTGCCAGCAGGCCCCAGGTCGGGCTCTACGAGCAGTACTTC	CASRPQVGLYEQYF
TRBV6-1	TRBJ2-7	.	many	TGTGCCAGCAGGACCCAGGCGCCGGCCTACGAGCAGTACTTC	CASRTQAPAYEQYF
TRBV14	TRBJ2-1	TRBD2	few	TGTGCCAGCAGCCTGGGACTAGCGGGCACACCTAAGCAGTTCTTC	CASSLGLAGTPKQFF
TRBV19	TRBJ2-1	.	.	TGTGCCAGTAGTCCCCTAAGAGACTTTAACTACAATGAGCAGTTCTTC	CASSPLRDFNYNEQFF
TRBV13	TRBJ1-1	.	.	TGTGCCAGCAGCGGGGCGAGGGGAGGAAGAGCTTTCTTT	CASSGARGGRAFF
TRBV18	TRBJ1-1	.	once	TGTGCCAGCTCACCATTCCGCGCAGGGGCCAACACTGAAGCTTCCTTT	CASSPFRAGANTEASF
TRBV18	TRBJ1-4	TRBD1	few	TGTGCCAGCTCACCAAGGACAGGGCTGAGTGTTGAAAAACTGTTTTTT	CASSPRTGLSVEKLFF
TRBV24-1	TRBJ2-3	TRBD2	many	TGTGCCACCAGTGGCACTAGCGGGACCACAGATACGCAGTATTTT	CATSGTSGTTDTQYF
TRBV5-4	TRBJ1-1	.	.	TGTGCCAGCAGCTCTGGGGGGGACGGTAGCACTGAAGCTTTCTTT	CASSSGGDGSTEAFF
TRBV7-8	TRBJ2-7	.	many	TGCGCCAGCAGCTTGGCACCCCAGACCTCCTACGAGCAGTACTTC	CASSLAPQTSYEQYF
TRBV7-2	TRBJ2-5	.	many	TGTGCCAGCAGCTTACCCCGTCGGGAGACCCAGTACTTC	CASSLPRRETQYF
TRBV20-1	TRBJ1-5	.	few	TGCAGTGCCAGAAGCGGGCCGACGAGTCAGCCCCAGCATTTT	CSARSGPTSQPQHF
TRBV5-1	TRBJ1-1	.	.	TGCGCCAGCAACTTGGCCGGGGACTCTGCGGCTTTCTTT	CASNLAGDSAAFF
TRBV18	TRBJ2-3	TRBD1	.	TGTGCCAGCTCACCGTCACAGGGGGTTATGGATACGCAGTATTTT	CASSPSQGVMDTQYF
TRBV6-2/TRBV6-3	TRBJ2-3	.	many	TGTGCCAGCAGTTACTCGTTCGGCGGTTCAACAGATACGCAGTATTTT	CASSYSFGGSTDTQYF
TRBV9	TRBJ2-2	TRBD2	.	TGTGCCAGCAGCGTACTGTCTAGCGGGAACACCGGGGAGCTGTTTTTT	CASSVLSSGNTGELFF
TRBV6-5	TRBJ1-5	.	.	TGTGCCAGCAGTTACACCTACGTGGGGGGTCAGCCCCAGCATTTT	CASSYTYVGGQPQHF
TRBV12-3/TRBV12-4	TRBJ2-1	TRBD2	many	TGTGCCAGCAGTTTAAGAGCGGGAGGGGGATTCGAGTTCTTC	CASSLRAGGGFEFF